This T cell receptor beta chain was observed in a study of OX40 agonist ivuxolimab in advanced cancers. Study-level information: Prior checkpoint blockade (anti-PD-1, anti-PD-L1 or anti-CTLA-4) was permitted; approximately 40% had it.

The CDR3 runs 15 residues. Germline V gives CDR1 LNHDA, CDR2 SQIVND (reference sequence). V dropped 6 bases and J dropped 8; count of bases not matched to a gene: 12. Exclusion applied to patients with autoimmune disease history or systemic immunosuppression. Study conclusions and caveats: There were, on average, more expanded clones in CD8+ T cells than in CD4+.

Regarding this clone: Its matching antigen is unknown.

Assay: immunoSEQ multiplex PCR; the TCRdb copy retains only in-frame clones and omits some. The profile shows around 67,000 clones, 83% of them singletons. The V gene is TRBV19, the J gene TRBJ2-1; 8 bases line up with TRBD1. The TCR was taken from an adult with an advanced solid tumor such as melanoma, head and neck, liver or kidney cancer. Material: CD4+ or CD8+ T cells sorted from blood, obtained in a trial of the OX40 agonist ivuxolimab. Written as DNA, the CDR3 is TGTGCCAGTAGCCACGTGACAGGGGTAGGCGATGAGCAGTTCTTC. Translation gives CASSHVTGVGDEQFF.